This is a list of T cell receptor beta chains from one sample in a study of blood T cell repertoires in COVID-19. Clones were sequenced by immunoSEQ multiplex PCR, and TCRdb holds only the in-frame ones, with some missing. The repertoire holds roughly 380,000 clones, with about 91% as singletons. Sequenced input: peripheral blood. These receptors originate from a woman aged 40 to 50 with COVID-19, enrolled during active disease. Both conserved end residues are trimmed from each CDR3. Fields, in order: J gene, V gene, CDR3 protein.

j_gene: TRBJ1-3
v_gene: TRBV6-2/TRBV6-3
CDR3aa: ASSYSGTGLSGNTIY

j_gene: TRBJ1-5
v_gene: TRBV28
CDR3aa: ASSLRGQYNQPQH

j_gene: TRBJ1-4
v_gene: TRBV5-8
CDR3aa: ASSLGRGSPHEKLF

j_gene: TRBJ1-6
v_gene: TRBV14
CDR3aa: ASSQVGSSYNSPLH

j_gene: TRBJ1-1
v_gene: TRBV6-5
CDR3aa: ASSRDLGGNTEAF

j_gene: TRBJ2-3
v_gene: TRBV5-1
CDR3aa: ASSLASGGANTQY

j_gene: TRBJ1-2
v_gene: TRBV5-1
CDR3aa: ASSSPDYYGYT

j_gene: TRBJ2-3
v_gene: TRBV7-2
CDR3aa: ASSLVGWASGSSDTQY

j_gene: TRBJ2-5
v_gene: TRBV3-1/TRBV3-2
CDR3aa: ASSQVQGTQY

j_gene: TRBJ1-1
v_gene: TRBV18
CDR3aa: ASSPPSGIEAF

j_gene: TRBJ1-3
v_gene: TRBV28
CDR3aa: ASSSLLQGLSGNTIY

j_gene: TRBJ1-4
v_gene: TRBV6-6
CDR3aa: ASSSHTGGGLEKLF

j_gene: TRBJ1-1
v_gene: TRBV5-1
CDR3aa: ASSRDRVNTEAF

j_gene: TRBJ1-1
v_gene: TRBV29-1
CDR3aa: SVYLLLTEAF

j_gene: TRBJ2-7
v_gene: TRBV7-2
CDR3aa: ASSSSSGGYEQY

j_gene: TRBJ1-4
v_gene: TRBV5-1
CDR3aa: ASSLGPVGTANEKLF

j_gene: TRBJ1-4
v_gene: TRBV2
CDR3aa: ASSRDRGHEKLF

j_gene: TRBJ1-5
v_gene: TRBV6-5
CDR3aa: ASSFSTGPPVQPQH

j_gene: TRBJ2-7
v_gene: TRBV28
CDR3aa: ASPQRWGLAHYEQY

j_gene: TRBJ1-1
v_gene: TRBV23-1
CDR3aa: ASRPQGTYNTEAF

j_gene: TRBJ2-3
v_gene: TRBV15
CDR3aa: ATSSRDRDTQY

j_gene: TRBJ2-2
v_gene: TRBV9
CDR3aa: ASSVQAGGFEDFANTGELF

j_gene: TRBJ1-2
v_gene: TRBV3-1/TRBV3-2
CDR3aa: ASSQSSLPPGYT

j_gene: TRBJ1-3
v_gene: TRBV6-6
CDR3aa: ASSYDSTFSGNTIY

j_gene: TRBJ2-2
v_gene: TRBV6-5
CDR3aa: ASRDYNTGELF

j_gene: TRBJ1-1
v_gene: TRBV14
CDR3aa: ASSQVRGSEAF

j_gene: TRBJ1-2
v_gene: TRBV7-3
CDR3aa: ASSSPTGVGYT

j_gene: TRBJ1-5
v_gene: TRBV27
CDR3aa: ASSLSGDRASNQPQH

j_gene: TRBJ1-5
v_gene: TRBV28
CDR3aa: ASSSAYFRTYNANQPQH

j_gene: TRBJ1-1
v_gene: TRBV19
CDR3aa: ASSIIQAGNEAF

j_gene: TRBJ2-7
v_gene: TRBV12-3/TRBV12-4
CDR3aa: ASSLGQGKHL

j_gene: TRBJ1-5
v_gene: TRBV27
CDR3aa: ASSLFPGAQPQH

j_gene: TRBJ1-4
v_gene: TRBV28
CDR3aa: ASSAGGAYNEKLF

j_gene: TRBJ1-3
v_gene: TRBV30
CDR3aa: AWRDRGALNTIY

j_gene: TRBJ1-1
v_gene: TRBV27
CDR3aa: ASSLIRRDTEAF

j_gene: TRBJ1-5
v_gene: TRBV6-5
CDR3aa: ASRSSDQPQH

j_gene: TRBJ1-5
v_gene: TRBV4-3
CDR3aa: ASSQGLGQGNQPQH

j_gene: TRBJ2-7
v_gene: TRBV16
CDR3aa: ASTGGQPYEQY

j_gene: TRBJ2-7
v_gene: TRBV4-2
CDR3aa: ASSQGLAGYEQY

j_gene: TRBJ2-1
v_gene: TRBV6-4
CDR3aa: ASKIETGGNEQF

j_gene: TRBJ2-1
v_gene: TRBV20-1
CDR3aa: SASRGTGPNNEQF